The source of this T cell receptor beta chain is a study of vaccination effects on CD4 cells after COVID-19. Study details: Of the BNT162b2 and mRNA-1273 vaccines, participants received two doses of one or the other.

Sequenced by immunoSEQ multiplex PCR; TCRdb stores in-frame clones only, minus some. The table shows approximately 30,000 clones, with roughly 73% occurring only once. The CDR3 loop spans 11 amino acids. CDR1 is MNHEY and CDR2 is SMNVEV in the germline V gene (reference sequence). V was clipped by 10 bases and J by 5 bases, with 11 bases between them. Findings and caveats of the study: Healthy vaccinees' vaccine-induced clones included only 1 of 255 that recognized common cold coronaviruses.

Within the ViraFEST assay, antigen-specific CD4+ T cells underwent expansion with viral peptide pools prior to sequencing. Culturing for about 10 days preceded CD4+ T cell isolation. Negative nucleocapsid antibody tests before and after vaccination confirmed no previous SARS-CoV-2 infection. This clone has more than one count but fewer than ten. Antigen unknown. This sequence was found in a human donor who received a COVID-19 vaccine. V and J are TRBV27 and TRBJ2-5; D remains unclear. Material: CD4+ T cells from PBMCs cultured with HCoV-NL63 spike peptides, obtained before COVID-19 vaccination. The CDR3: CANLTRETQYF. CDR3 in DNA: TGTGCCAACCTCACCCGGGAGACCCAGTACTTC.